This T cell receptor beta chain was recorded in a study of metastatic and nonmetastatic thyroid tumors. Per the original methods: For papillary thyroid cancer, a distant-metastasis classifier was constructed from CDR3 differences observed across clinicopathological groups. TCRdb called clones again from the PCR reads with MiXCR. TCRdb's processing, not the authors' own work, is the source of the V and J calls. The sample consists of approximately 20,000 clones, approximately 15% of them appearing once. Not a single patient had been given any form of treatment at any point before undergoing thyroid surgery. V gave up 3 bases and J gave up 2 bases, with 11 bases separating them. CDR1 and CDR2 (germline): GTSNPN, SVGIG (reference sequence). This CDR3 is built from 14 residues. This clone was detected many times.

The clonotype originates from a female donor with papillary thyroid cancer or a benign thyroid nodule (not recorded which). Some clones in this sample may be carry-over from other donors' samples. The sample consisted of tumor tissue. The rearrangement uses TRBV30 and TRBJ1-3; D is undetermined. The CDR3, as DNA: TGTGCCTGGAGCCCCTGGCGGGCTGGAAACACCATATATTTT. It specifies CAWSPWRAGNTIYF.